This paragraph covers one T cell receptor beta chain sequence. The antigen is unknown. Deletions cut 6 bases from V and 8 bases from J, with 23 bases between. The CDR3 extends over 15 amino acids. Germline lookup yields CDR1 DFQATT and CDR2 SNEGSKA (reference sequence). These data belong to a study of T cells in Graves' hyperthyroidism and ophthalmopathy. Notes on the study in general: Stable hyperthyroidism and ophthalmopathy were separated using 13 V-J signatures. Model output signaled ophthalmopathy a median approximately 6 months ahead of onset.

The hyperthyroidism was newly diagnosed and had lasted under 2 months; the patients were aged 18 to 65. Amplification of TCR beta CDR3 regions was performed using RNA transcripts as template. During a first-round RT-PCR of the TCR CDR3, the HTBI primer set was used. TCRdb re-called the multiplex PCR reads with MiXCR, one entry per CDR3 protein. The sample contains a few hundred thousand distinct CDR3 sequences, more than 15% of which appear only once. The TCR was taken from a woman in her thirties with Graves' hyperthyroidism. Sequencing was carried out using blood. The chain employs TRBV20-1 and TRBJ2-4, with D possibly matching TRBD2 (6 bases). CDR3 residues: CSARGRAGWRDIQYF. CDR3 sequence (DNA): TGCAGTGCCCGGGGCAGGGCGGGGTGGAGGGACATTCAGTACTTC.